Below are 11 T cell receptor beta chains sequenced from a single sample in a study of identical twins. TCRdb analysed the 5' RACE reads with MiXCR anew, one entry per CDR3 protein. The table lists 400,000 to 600,000 distinct CDR3 sequences, approximately 20% of them singletons. These data were also reused for a study on yellow fever vaccine responses in identical twins.

Sample: CD4+ T cells sorted from blood. These receptors all come from a woman in her late teens or twenties in good health.

In this sample, this clonotype turned up a few times. The chain joins TRBV9 to TRBJ2-3; perhaps TRBD1 as D (5 bases). V lost 4 bases and J lost 5, with 14 bases in between. The CDR3 is 14 amino acids. Germline V gives CDR1 SGDLS, CDR2 YYNGEE. CDR3 in amino acids: CASSPRTQQDTQYF. The CDR3 coding sequence is TGTGCCAGCAGCCCAAGGACACAGCAAGATACGCAGTATTTT.

With regard to this clonotype: A much larger clone lies a single base off, so this may be a read error. V is TRBV7-2 and J is TRBJ2-7; D gene ambiguous. Germline V gene sequence: CDR1 SGHTA, CDR2 FQGNSA. This CDR3 is 15 amino acids long. The ends were cut back, 8 bases at V and 2 bases at J, with 19 bases in the middle. CDR3 region: CASCPKWGRTYEQYV. DNA of the CDR3: TGTGCCAGCTGCCCTAAGTGGGGAAGGACCTACGAGCAGTACGTC.

This clonotype was seen more than once but under ten times. This rearrangement joins TRBV2 to TRBJ1-1, with D maybe TRBD1 (6 bases). Germline lookup yields CDR1 SNHLY and CDR2 FYNNEI. The CDR3 sequence is 16 residues long. The germline V and J ends were trimmed by 1 base and 1 base, with 13 bases remaining between them. The CDR3 region is CASSEVPQGRNTEAFF. The CDR3 DNA follows: TGTGCCAGCAGTGAAGTACCACAGGGTAGGAACACTGAAGCTTTCTTT.

This clonotype was found a few times. The CDR3 bases are TGTGCCAGCACCTTGGACCGAGTCAATCAGCCCCAGCATTTT. This gives the protein CASTLDRVNQPQHF. The V and J genes are TRBV28 and TRBJ1-5; no clear D. The V gene lost 7 bases and the J gene lost 3 bases, with 13 bases spanning the gap. There are 14 residues in the CDR3. Germline V CDR1 and CDR2: MDHEN, SYDVKM.

This clonotype was seen more than once but under ten times. The genes are TRBV7-9 and TRBJ2-2; D is perhaps TRBD1 (6 bases). This CDR3 comprises 12 residues. Trimming took off 5 bases at V and 7 bases at J, with 8 bases between the two ends. From germline, CDR1 is SEHNR and CDR2 FQNEAQ (reference sequence). The CDR3 region is CASSRDIGELFF. The DNA for the CDR3 is TGTGCCAGCAGCCGGGACATCGGGGAGCTGTTTTTT.

This chain joins TRBV6-2 or TRBV6-3 and TRBJ2-7; D call uncertain. The CDR3 length is 12 residues. Germline V gene sequence: CDR1 MNHEY, CDR2 SVGEGT. V lost 0 bases to trimming and J lost 2 bases, with 2 bases between them. CDR3 residues: CASSYSTYEQYV. CDR3 coding DNA: TGTGCCAGCAGTTACTCAACCTACGAGCAGTACGTC.

This clonotype has just a few counts. The gene calls are TRBV2 and TRBJ2-3, with TRBD2 matching over 13 bases. V lost 6 bases, J lost 7 bases, and 10 bases stayed unmatched. This CDR3 has 16 amino acids. Looked up from germline, CDR1 is SNHLY and CDR2 is FYNNEI. CDR3 sequence: CASSETSGGAINTQYF. CDR3 nucleotides: TGTGCCAGCAGCGAAACTAGCGGGGGGGCAATAAATACGCAGTATTTT.

This clonotype was recorded a few times. The J gene is TRBJ2-2, the V gene TRBV13, with 7 bases matching TRBD1. Germline V gene data show CDR1 as PRHDT and CDR2 as FYEKMQ (reference sequence). The junction had 8 bases not matched to a gene; V was cut back by 3 bases and J by 4 bases. The CDR3 covers 16 residues. The CDR3 is CASSLRSGGSTGELFF. CDR3 nucleotide sequence: TGTGCCAGCAGCTTGCGGTCAGGGGGATCCACCGGGGAGCTGTTTTTT.

The chain is built from TRBV12-3 or TRBV12-4 and TRBJ1-1, with D unresolved. Deletions cut 3 bases from V and 4 bases from J, with 12 bases between. The CDR3 sequence is 14 residues long. CDR3 coding DNA: TGTGCCAGCAGTTTCGGGGTGGGAGGCACTGAAGCTTTCTTT. Translation: CASSFGVGGTEAFF.

Regarding this clonotype: An end of the junction does not agree with germline; a read error may underlie this. The genes are TRBV18 and TRBJ2-2, with D perhaps matching TRBD1 or TRBD2 (5 bases each). This CDR3 is 16 amino acids long. Germline CDR1 and CDR2: KGHSH and LQKENI. The CDR3 DNA reads TGTGCCAGCTCACCTACAGACCGAACGGACACCGGGAAGCTGTTTTTT. This encodes CASSPTDRTDTGKLFF.

This clonotype occurred a few times. The chain is built from TRBV7-9 and TRBJ2-1; a weak D match, TRBD2 (5 bases). Trimming removed 3 bases from V and 7 bases from J, with 13 bases in between. The CDR3 consists of 14 residues. The germline CDR1 and CDR2 sequences are SEHNR and FQNEAQ (reference sequence). This CDR3 reads CASSLAGKSNEQFF. In DNA, the CDR3 is TGTGCCAGCAGCTTGGCCGGGAAAAGTAATGAGCAGTTCTTC.